The present entry profiles one T cell receptor (beta chain) with its context. Unmatched junction bases numbered 11, after V lost 4 bases and J lost 5 bases. Germline V gene data show CDR1 as GTSNPN and CDR2 as SVGIG (reference sequence). The CDR3 is 15 residues long. This sample stems from a study of blood T cell repertoires in COVID-19. About the study: Samples of COVID-19 (acute and convalescent) were obtained from the United States, Italy and Spain.

TCRdb keeps only in-frame clones here, not all; method: immunoSEQ multiplex PCR. In the table there are 200,000 to 250,000 clones, around 90% of which are singletons. The chain joins TRBV30 to TRBJ2-7, with TRBD1 identical over 10 bases. Sequencing was done on a sample of peripheral blood. The origin of this receptor is a man aged 55 to 69 who had recovered from COVID-19. CDR3 in DNA: TGTGCCTGGACCGAGGGGACAGGGGTGTTGGACGAGCAGTACTTC. Its translation: CAWTEGTGVLDEQYF.